This T cell receptor beta chain originates from a study of OX40 agonist ivuxolimab in advanced cancers. With regard to the full study: Ivuxolimab, which targeted the costimulatory receptor OX40 (CD134), was an agonistic, fully human IgG2 monoclonal antibody. Intravenous ivuxolimab was administered to patients every 2 weeks at six dose levels: 0.01, 0.1, 0.3, 1.5, 3 and 10 mg/kg. Of the 50 to 55 patients in dose escalation, around 20 had hepatocellular carcinoma, about 15 had melanoma, 9 had renal cell carcinoma and 9 had head and neck cancer. In the dose-escalation cohort, around four fifths of patients were male, and the mean age was about 55 years, with a range of about 23 to 90. Prior anti-PD-1, anti-PD-L1 or anti-CTLA-4 therapy was permitted, and checkpoint inhibitors had been received by roughly 42% of dose-escalation patients. Partial responses occurred in three dose-escalation patients: two with cutaneous melanoma and one with hepatocellular carcinoma. The purpose of peripheral TCRbeta sequencing was to test whether ivuxolimab changed TCR sequence diversity and led to clonal T-cell expansion. The paper reports the monotherapy dose-escalation portion (N of about 51 patients) of the phase I ivuxolimab trial. The study at large found these results: After ivuxolimab, CD8+ T cells had more expanded clones than CD4+ T cells on average. Antigen specificity was not determined for the clonally expanded peripheral T cells. In partial responders in the 0.1-3.0 mg/kg groups, normalized peripheral clonal expansion was found to be among the lowest, especially among CD8+ T cells. Low levels of normalized T-cell clonal expansion were also seen in some patients who did not respond. At doses of 0.1 to 3.0 mg/kg, clonal expansion of both CD4+ and CD8+ T cells in blood was seen between baseline and week 6.

The trial excluded patients who had a history of autoimmune disease or who were on systemic immunosuppression. In every dose cohort, peripheral blood was drawn for TCR sequencing at baseline, cycle 4 day 1, and cycle 7 day 1. The samples were taken from a phase I, first-in-human, multicenter, open-label dose-escalation trial of ivuxolimab. Adults with locally advanced or metastatic head and neck squamous cell, hepatocellular, melanoma or renal cell carcinoma were enrolled in the trial. Before TCR sequencing, CD4+ T cells and CD8+ T cells from peripheral blood were sorted into separate populations. To sequence the TCRbeta CDR3 region, genomic DNA was isolated from the sorted cells. The immunoSEQ Assay was used to sequence the TCRbeta CDR3 regions. Here the immuneACCESS table is served through TCRdb, limited to in-frame sequences with V and J called. Missing clones are a known gap in these copies; in checked studies unresolved V genes cover under half, and the rest lacks a known reason. Within this sample are approximately 81,000 clones, with more than 65% of them counted one time only. The ten largest clones represent 3.5% to 6% of the sample.

Concerning this clone itself: The clone's antigen remains unknown. Base qualities were left out, and no much larger clone turns up one base away.

According to the germline V gene, CDR1 reads SGHTA and CDR2 reads FQGTGA. V is clipped by 0 bases and J by 1 base, and the sequence between their germline boundaries is 8 bases long. CDR3 length: 15 amino acids, cysteine to phenylalanine. Of the read, only the CDR3 DNA is kept; its 45 bases are in frame from base 1. The receptor chain draws on TRBV7-3 and TRBJ2-3; perhaps TRBD1 is the D gene, with 6 bases matching. This sequence originates from an adult with an advanced solid tumor such as melanoma, head and neck, liver or kidney cancer. The source was CD4+ or CD8+ T cells sorted from blood, collected in a trial of the OX40 agonist ivuxolimab. The DNA sequence is given as TGTGCCAGCAGCTTAACGGCAGGGGGCACAGATACGCAGTATTTT. Its protein reads: CASSLTAGGTDTQYF.